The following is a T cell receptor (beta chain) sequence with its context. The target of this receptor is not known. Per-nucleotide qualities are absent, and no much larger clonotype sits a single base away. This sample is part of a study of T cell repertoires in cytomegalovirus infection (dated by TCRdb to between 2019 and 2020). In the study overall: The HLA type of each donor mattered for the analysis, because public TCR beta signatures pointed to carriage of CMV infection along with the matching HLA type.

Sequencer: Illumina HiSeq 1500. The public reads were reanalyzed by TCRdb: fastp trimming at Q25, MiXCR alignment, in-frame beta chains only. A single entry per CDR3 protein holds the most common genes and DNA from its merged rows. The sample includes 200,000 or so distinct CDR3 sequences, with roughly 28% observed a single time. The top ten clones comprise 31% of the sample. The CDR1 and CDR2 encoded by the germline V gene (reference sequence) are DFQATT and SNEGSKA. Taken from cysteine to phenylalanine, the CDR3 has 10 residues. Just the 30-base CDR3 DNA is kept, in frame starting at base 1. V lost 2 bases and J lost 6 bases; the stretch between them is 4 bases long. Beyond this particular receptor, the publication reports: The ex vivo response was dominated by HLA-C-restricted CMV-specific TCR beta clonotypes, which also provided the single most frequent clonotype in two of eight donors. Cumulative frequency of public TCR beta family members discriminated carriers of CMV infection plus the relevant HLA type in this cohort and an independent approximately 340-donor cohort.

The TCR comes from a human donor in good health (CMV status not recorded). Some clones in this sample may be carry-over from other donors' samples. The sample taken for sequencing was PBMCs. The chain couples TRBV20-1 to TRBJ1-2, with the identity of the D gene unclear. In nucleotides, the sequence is TGCAGTGCTAGACAAGATGGCTACACCTTC. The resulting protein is CSARQDGYTF.